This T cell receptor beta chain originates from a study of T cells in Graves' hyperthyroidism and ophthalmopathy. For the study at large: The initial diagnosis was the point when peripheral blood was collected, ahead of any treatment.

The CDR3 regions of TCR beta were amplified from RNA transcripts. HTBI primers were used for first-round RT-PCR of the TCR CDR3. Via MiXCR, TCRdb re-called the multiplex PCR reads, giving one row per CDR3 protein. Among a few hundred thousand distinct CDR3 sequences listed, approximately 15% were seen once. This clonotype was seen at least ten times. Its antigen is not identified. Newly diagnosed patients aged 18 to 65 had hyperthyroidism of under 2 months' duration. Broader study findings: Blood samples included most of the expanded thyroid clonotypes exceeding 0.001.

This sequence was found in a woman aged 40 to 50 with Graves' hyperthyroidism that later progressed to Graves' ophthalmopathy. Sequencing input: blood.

The CDR3 DNA sequence: TGCGCCAGCAGCCCGGACGGTTTCTCCTACGAGCAGTACTTC. It yields the protein CASSPDGFSYEQYF. The V call is TRBV5-1, the J call TRBJ2-7; D call uncertain. This CDR3 has 14 residues. Germline CDR1 and CDR2: SGHRS and YFSETQ. V gave up 4 bases and J gave up 0 bases, with 11 bases separating them.